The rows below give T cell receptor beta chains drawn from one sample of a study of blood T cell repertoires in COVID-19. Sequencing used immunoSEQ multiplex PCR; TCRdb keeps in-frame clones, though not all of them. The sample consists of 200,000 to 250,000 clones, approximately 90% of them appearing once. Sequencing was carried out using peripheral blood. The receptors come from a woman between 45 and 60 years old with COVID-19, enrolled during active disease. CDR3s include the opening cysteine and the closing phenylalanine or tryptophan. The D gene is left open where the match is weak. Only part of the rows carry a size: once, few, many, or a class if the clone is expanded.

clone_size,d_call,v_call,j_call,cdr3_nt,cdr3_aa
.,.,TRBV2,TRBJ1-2,TGTGCCAGTTTTGACAGATATCCCTATGGCTACACCTTC,CASFDRYPYGYTF
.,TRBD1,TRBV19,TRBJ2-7,TGTGCCAGTAGTATCGGGACAGGTTTCTACGAGCAGTACTTC,CASSIGTGFYEQYF
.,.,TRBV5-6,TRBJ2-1,TGTGCCAGCAGCTTTCCCAGGATAACCTACAATGAGCAGTTCTTC,CASSFPRITYNEQFF
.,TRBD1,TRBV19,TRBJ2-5,TGTGCCAGTAACCAGGGGGCGCGAGGCAGAGAGACCCAGTACTTC,CASNQGARGRETQYF
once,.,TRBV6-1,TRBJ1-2,TGTGCCAGCAGTGAAACAGATTACAATGGCTACACCTTC,CASSETDYNGYTF
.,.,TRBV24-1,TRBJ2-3,TGTGCCACCAGTGAATGGGCGGGATCTAGCACAGATACGCAGTATTTT,CATSEWAGSSTDTQYF
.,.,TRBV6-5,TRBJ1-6,TGTGCCAGCAGGTCATCCATAGGCGGGTTGGCACCCCTCCACTTT,CASRSSIGGLAPLHF
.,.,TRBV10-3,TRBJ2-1,TGTGCCATCGGAGCCAGGGACTACAATGAGCAGTTCTTC,CAIGARDYNEQFF
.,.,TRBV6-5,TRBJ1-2,TGTGCCAGCAGTCGCCTCGGGGGGGCCTATGGCTACACCTTC,CASSRLGGAYGYTF
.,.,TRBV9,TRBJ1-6,TGTGCCAGCAGCCTAGGGAGGGAGGATTCACCCCTCCACTTT,CASSLGREDSPLHF
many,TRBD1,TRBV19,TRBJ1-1,TGTGCCAGTAGGGACGGCGGGACAGGAAGGAACACTGAAGCTTTCTTT,CASRDGGTGRNTEAFF
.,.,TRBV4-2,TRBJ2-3,TGTGCCAGCAGCCCAAGTGGAGGAGCAGATACGCAGTATTTT,CASSPSGGADTQYF
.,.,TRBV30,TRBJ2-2,TGTGCCTGGAGAGGTCGCGGGTCGAACACCGGGGAGCTGTTTTTT,CAWRGRGSNTGELFF
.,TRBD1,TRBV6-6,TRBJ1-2,TGTGCCAGCAACTCTGGGACAGGGCGAGGCTACACCTTC,CASNSGTGRGYTF
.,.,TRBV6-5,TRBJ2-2,TGTGCCAGCAGTAACCAGGGCGGGGAGCTGTTTTTT,CASSNQGGELFF
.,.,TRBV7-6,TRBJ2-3,TGTGCCAGCAGCTTAGCCCCCTTAACTAGAACAGATACGCAGTATTTT,CASSLAPLTRTDTQYF
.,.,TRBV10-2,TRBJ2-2,TGCGCCAGCAGTGAGTCGATGGAGGGCACCGGGGAGCTGTTTTTT,CASSESMEGTGELFF
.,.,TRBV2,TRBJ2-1,TGTGCCAGCAGATCCGGGTGGGAGGAGCAGTTCTTC,CASRSGWEEQFF
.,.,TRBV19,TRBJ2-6,TGTGCCAGCTTCGACTCTGCAACTGGGGCCAACGTCCTGACTTTC,CASFDSATGANVLTF
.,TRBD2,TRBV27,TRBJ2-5,TGTGCCAGCAGTCGACGGACTAGCCAAGAGACCCAGTACTTC,CASSRRTSQETQYF
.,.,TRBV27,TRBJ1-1,TGTGCCAGCAGGAGTCAGGGAAGGGCTGAAGCTTTCTTT,CASRSQGRAEAFF
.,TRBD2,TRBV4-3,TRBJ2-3,TGCGCCAGCAGCCAAGTTTTCGGGGGGACAGATACGCAGTATTTT,CASSQVFGGTDTQYF
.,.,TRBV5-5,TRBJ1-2,TGTGCCAGCAGCTTGGATCCGGAGTCCTATGGCTACACCTTC,CASSLDPESYGYTF
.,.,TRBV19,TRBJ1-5,TGTGCCAGTAGTCCCCCCCCGGGGCCCCAGCATTTT,CASSPPPGPQHF
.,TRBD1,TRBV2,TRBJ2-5,TGTGCCAGCAGTGCGGACAGGGCAAAAGGAGAGACCCAGTACTTC,CASSADRAKGETQYF
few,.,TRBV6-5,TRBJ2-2,TGTGCCAGCAGTTTAAGGAGTCCCGGGGAGCTGTTTTTT,CASSLRSPGELFF
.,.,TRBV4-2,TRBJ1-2,TGTGCCAGCAGCCAAGATATTCAGGGGCGAGACTATGGCTACACCTTC,CASSQDIQGRDYGYTF
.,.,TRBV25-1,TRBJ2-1,TGTGCCAGCAGTGACAGGGTCGCCTACAATGAGCAGTTCTTC,CASSDRVAYNEQFF
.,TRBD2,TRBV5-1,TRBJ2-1,TGCGCCGCCTCGGCTAGCGGACCTAGCTCCTACAATGAGCAGTTCTTC,CAASASGPSSYNEQFF
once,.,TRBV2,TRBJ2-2,TGTGCCAGCAGTGATGGTCAGGGGGGCACCGGGGAGCTGTTTTTT,CASSDGQGGTGELFF
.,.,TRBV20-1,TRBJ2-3,TGCAGTGCTAGTGGGCAAGGTGGGCCAGATACGCAGTATTTT,CSASGQGGPDTQYF
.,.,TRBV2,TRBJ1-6,TGTGCCGGTGGAGCGGGACAAGTGGAATCACCCCTCCACTTT,CAGGAGQVESPLHF
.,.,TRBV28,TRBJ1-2,TGTGCCAGCAGCCTCCGAGCGTCGGGATCCGGCTACACCTTC,CASSLRASGSGYTF
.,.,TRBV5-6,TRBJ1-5,TGTGCCAGCAGCAAGAGAGGACAGCCCCAGCATTTT,CASSKRGQPQHF
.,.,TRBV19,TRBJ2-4,TGTGCCAGTAGTTACAGGGCGTTGAACATTCAGTACTTC,CASSYRALNIQYF
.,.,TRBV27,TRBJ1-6,TGTGCCAGCAGTCTCTCCCGGGGGGGTAATTCACCCCTCCACTTT,CASSLSRGGNSPLHF
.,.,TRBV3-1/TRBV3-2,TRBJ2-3,TGTGCCAGCAGCCAAGATGGGGGTAGCGGCAGTTGGCAGGGAGATACGCAGTATTTT,CASSQDGGSGSWQGDTQYF